These T cell receptor beta chains were read from a single sample in a study of control samples from healthy donors and cancer patients. Method: immunoSEQ multiplex PCR; TCRdb's copy keeps in-frame clones and lacks some. Of about 220,000 clones listed, about 95% are singletons. Material for sequencing was blood. These receptors came from a man aged 45-60 years in good health. The CDR3 runs from the conserved cysteine through the conserved F or W. D genes are given only for firm matches. A clone size is listed for some rows: how often the clone was seen (once, few, many), or a class if it is expanded.

clone_size j_call d_call v_call cdr3_nt cdr3_aa
NA TRBJ1-3 TRBD1 TRBV27 TGTGCCAGCAGAGGGTCCTCCAGGGGGCGACGCTCTGGAAACACCATATATTTT CASRGSSRGRRSGNTIYF
NA TRBJ1-3 TRBD1 TRBV7-2 TGTGCCAGCAGCTTGGGTCAGGGGGCGCTGGGAAACACCATATATTTT CASSLGQGALGNTIYF
NA TRBJ1-6 TRBD1 TRBV3-1/TRBV3-2 TGTGCCAGCAGCATGGCGCAGGGGGCACCCCTCCACTTT CASSMAQGAPLHF
NA TRBJ1-2 NA TRBV6-1 TGTGCCAGCAGTGAGTCAGGACTCTATGGCTACACCTTC CASSESGLYGYTF
once TRBJ1-2 TRBD1 TRBV5-4 TGTGCCAGCAGCTTGACAGGGGGCCTTGGCTACACCTTC CASSLTGGLGYTF
NA TRBJ1-2 NA TRBV6-1 TGTGCCAGCAGTGACCCAGGGAACTATGGCTACACCTTC CASSDPGNYGYTF
NA TRBJ1-1 NA TRBV11-2 TGTGCCAGCAGCTTAGAGGGCGGTCACACTGAAGCTTTCTTT CASSLEGGHTEAFF
NA TRBJ2-1 TRBD1 TRBV6-2/TRBV6-3 TGTGCCAGCACCCCGAGGCGGGACAGGCCTTTTCGTGAGCAGTTCTTC CASTPRRDRPFREQFF
NA TRBJ1-1 NA TRBV5-6 TGTGCCAGCAGCTTGCAGGAGGCGGTTGAAGCTTTCTTT CASSLQEAVEAFF
NA TRBJ2-7 NA TRBV4-1 TGCGCCAGCAGCCAAGGGGGTTCTTCTTCCTACGAGCAGTACTTC CASSQGGSSSYEQYF
once TRBJ1-2 NA TRBV6-6 TGTGCCAGCAGTTACGGGCGATCAACTAACTATGGCTACACCTTC CASSYGRSTNYGYTF
NA TRBJ1-2 NA TRBV3-1/TRBV3-2 TGTGCCAGCAGCCAAGAGGGGGTCGCCGGCTACACCTTC CASSQEGVAGYTF
NA TRBJ2-2 NA TRBV5-8 TGTGCCAGCAGCTTGGGGGATAGGGATACCGGGGAGCTGTTTTTT CASSLGDRDTGELFF
once TRBJ1-5 NA TRBV18 TGTGCCAGCTCACTCGACGCGGGGAACCAGCCCCAGCATTTT CASSLDAGNQPQHF
NA TRBJ1-2 TRBD1 TRBV2 TGTGCCAGAAAGACAGGGACCCCCTATGGCTACACCTTC CARKTGTPYGYTF
NA TRBJ2-7 TRBD2 TRBV5-4 TGTGCCAGCAGCCCCGCACCTAGCGGGGGGGTATCCTACGAGCAGTACTTC CASSPAPSGGVSYEQYF
NA TRBJ1-6 NA TRBV7-9 TGTGCCAGCAGCTTCGGGAGCTCCTATAATTCACCCCTCCACTTT CASSFGSSYNSPLHF
NA TRBJ2-7 NA TRBV12-5 TGTGCTAGTGGTATCAACAACTACGAGCAGTACTTC CASGINNYEQYF
NA TRBJ1-3 NA TRBV18 TGTGCCAGCTCACCCGTGACAGGAAGGACTGGAAACACCATATATTTT CASSPVTGRTGNTIYF
NA TRBJ2-1 NA TRBV3-1/TRBV3-2 TGTGCCAGCAGCCTTAATCTAGGGGGCTCCTACAATGAGCAGTTCTTC CASSLNLGGSYNEQFF
NA TRBJ1-3 NA TRBV9 TGTGCCAGCAGCGTAGCCGCAGGGGCCTTCTCTGGAAACACCATATATTTT CASSVAAGAFSGNTIYF
NA TRBJ1-1 NA TRBV5-1 TGCGCCAGCAGCTTGGCTTATAACACTGAAGCTTTCTTT CASSLAYNTEAFF
NA TRBJ2-2 TRBD1 TRBV19 TGTGCCAGTAGTACAGGGACAGGGTTGGCCGGGGAGCTGTTTTTT CASSTGTGLAGELFF
NA TRBJ1-1 NA TRBV18 TGTGCCAGCTCCTCACGGACGAGTGATGAAGCTTTCTTT CASSSRTSDEAFF
NA TRBJ2-2 TRBD1 TRBV5-6 TGTGCCAGCAGCCCAGCTAGGGACAGGTTCGCGAACACCGGGGAGCTGTTTTTT CASSPARDRFANTGELFF
NA TRBJ1-6 NA TRBV7-2 TGTGCCAGCAGCTTAGCGCTATTACAGGGAGGTAATTCACCCCTCCACTTT CASSLALLQGGNSPLHF
NA TRBJ2-1 TRBD1 TRBV28 TGTGCCAGCAGTCTGGACAGGTCCTACAATGAGCAGTTCTTC CASSLDRSYNEQFF
once TRBJ2-2 NA TRBV4-1 TGCGCCAGCAGCCAAGTCGAGGCAAGTACGAACACCGGGGAGCTGTTTTTT CASSQVEASTNTGELFF
NA TRBJ2-3 NA TRBV7-9 TGTGCCAGCAGCTTAGCCTGGACCGAGGATACGCAGTATTTT CASSLAWTEDTQYF
NA TRBJ2-5 NA TRBV5-1 TGCGCCAGCAGCTTGGAAGCAGGGGCCAGGCCAAAAGAGACCCAGTACTTC CASSLEAGARPKETQYF
NA TRBJ2-2 NA TRBV19 TGTGCCAGTAGTATAGATTCGGGGATGGAGCTGTTTTTT CASSIDSGMELFF
NA TRBJ2-2 NA TRBV7-2 TGTGCCAGCAGCTTAGCTCCAGGGGAGGCCGGGGAGCTGTTTTTT CASSLAPGEAGELFF
NA TRBJ2-5 NA TRBV18 TGTGCCAGCTCACCCGGGACCCAAGAGACCCAGTACTTC CASSPGTQETQYF
NA TRBJ1-6 NA TRBV6-5 TGTGCCAGCAGTTTGGGACGGCGCTATAATTCACCCCTCCACTTT CASSLGRRYNSPLHF
NA TRBJ1-1 NA TRBV5-8 TGTGCCAGCAGCCGTCCGAGACACGAAGCTTTCTTT CASSRPRHEAFF
NA TRBJ2-1 NA TRBV5-1 TGCGCCAGCAGCTTGGGGACGGGCTCCTACAATGAGCAGTTCTTC CASSLGTGSYNEQFF
NA TRBJ2-5 NA TRBV27 TGTGCCAGCAGTGGCCAGTCAACAGGGTACGAGACCCAGTACTTC CASSGQSTGYETQYF
NA TRBJ1-2 TRBD1 TRBV19 TGTGCCAGCAGTACCGGACAGGCAGCTAACTATGGCTACACCTTC CASSTGQAANYGYTF
once TRBJ1-1 NA TRBV25-1 TGTGCCAGCAGTGACCATCGGGGGTTTGGCACTGAAGCTTTCTTT CASSDHRGFGTEAFF
NA TRBJ1-3 TRBD1 TRBV2 TGTGCCAGCAGTGTAGAACAGGGGGAAAACACCATATATTTT CASSVEQGENTIYF
NA TRBJ1-2 NA TRBV9 TGTGCCAGCAGCGTAGAACCAGAAGCTGGCTACACCTTC CASSVEPEAGYTF
NA TRBJ1-2 TRBD1 TRBV28 TGTGCCAGCAGGGGGACAGGGGTGGATGGCTACACCTTC CASRGTGVDGYTF
NA TRBJ2-6 NA TRBV5-4 TGTGCCAGCAGCTTGCAAGGCTCTGGGGCCAACGTCCTGACTTTC CASSLQGSGANVLTF
NA TRBJ1-2 NA TRBV7-3 TGTGCCAGCAGCTTAACGCGGAGGGGTGGTGGCTACACCTTC CASSLTRRGGGYTF
NA TRBJ2-5 NA TRBV28 TGTGCCAGCAGTTTCGGGGGCATCCAAGAGACCCAGTACTTC CASSFGGIQETQYF
NA TRBJ1-2 NA TRBV28 TGTGCCAGCAGTTTTAATGGGGGACTTAATGGCTACACCTTC CASSFNGGLNGYTF
NA TRBJ2-2 NA TRBV5-1 TGCGCCAGCAGCGCGGTTGCGAACACCGGGGAGCTGTTTTTT CASSAVANTGELFF
once TRBJ1-1 NA TRBV27 TGTGCCAGCAGTTTATTGGGGAGGAACACTGAAGCTTTCTTT CASSLLGRNTEAFF
once TRBJ2-1 NA TRBV6-5 TGTGCCATTTGGGGAGACAATGAGCAGTTCTTC CAIWGDNEQFF
NA TRBJ1-2 TRBD1 TRBV12-3/TRBV12-4 TGTGCCAGCAGTCCGGGACAGAGCGTTGGCTACACCTTC CASSPGQSVGYTF
NA TRBJ2-5 NA TRBV6-5 TGTGCCAGCAGTTACTCCCTAGTAGACAGACAAGAGACTCAGTACTTC CASSYSLVDRQETQYF
NA TRBJ1-5 NA TRBV6-2/TRBV6-3 TGTGCCAGCAGTTACCCCTCCACGAATCAGCCCCAGCATTTT CASSYPSTNQPQHF
NA TRBJ2-1 TRBD1 TRBV11-2 TGTGCCAGCAGCTGGGACAGGGGTAACAATGAGCAGTTCTTC CASSWDRGNNEQFF
NA TRBJ2-1 NA TRBV6-5 TGTGCCAGCAGTCACGGGGAAGCAGGGTACAATGAGCAGTTCTTC CASSHGEAGYNEQFF
NA TRBJ1-3 NA TRBV7-2 TGTGCCAGCAGCTTACAGGGTGGCACCATATATTTT CASSLQGGTIYF